The clone carrying this TCR beta chain was counted many times. Its antigen is undetermined. V lost 5 bases and J lost 4, with 17 bases in between. The CDR3 contains 15 residues. Germline values: CDR1 MNHNS, CDR2 SASEGT. These data come from a study of cytomegalovirus exposure and HLA in healthy donors. General observations from the study: The tendency of first-cohort TCR clusters to co-occur in the 120 or so validation repertoires was the finding of a later analysis. Rare TCR sequences dominated, though some public TCRs recurred in many donors. CMV antigen specificity was confirmed in vitro for a few CMV-associated chains.

The repertoire was sequenced with immunoSEQ multiplex PCR; TCRdb's copy has only in-frame clones and lacks some. Here the sample spans hundreds of thousands of clones, roughly 84% being singletons. The V gene is TRBV6-1, the J gene TRBJ1-2, with D unresolved. The sample taken for sequencing was PBMCs. The sequence was obtained from a woman in her 30s in good health and CMV-seropositive. CDR3 bases: TGTGCCAGCAGTAAGACCGACTCCCCAGGCTATGGCTACACCTTC. Amino acid sequence: CASSKTDSPGYGYTF.